Listed below are T cell receptor beta chains from one sample, sequenced in a study of shared clonotypes between healthy human individuals. Method: immunoSEQ multiplex PCR; TCRdb's copy keeps in-frame clones and lacks some. This sample carries around 2.1 million clones, roughly 91% of them seen once, and the ten largest clones take around 1.7%. Sequencing input: naive CD8+ T cells from PBMCs. These receptors originate from a man aged 18 to 35 in good health. Some clones in this sample may be carry-over from other donors' samples. Both conserved end residues are part of each CDR3. A D gene is named only where the DNA matches it firmly. Only part of the rows carry a size: once, few, many, or a class if the clone is expanded.

abundance: .
v_gene: TRBV13
d_gene: .
len: 12
j_gene: TRBJ2-1
CDR3nt: TGTGCCAGCAGCTTCATTTTGGGTGAGCAGTTCTTC
CDR3aa: CASSFILGEQFF

abundance: .
v_gene: TRBV5-4
d_gene: TRBD1
len: 15
j_gene: TRBJ1-2
CDR3nt: TGTGCCAGCAGCTCGATCCTGGACAGGGGGCACGGCTACACCTTC
CDR3aa: CASSSILDRGHGYTF

abundance: .
v_gene: TRBV27
d_gene: TRBD1
len: 14
j_gene: TRBJ2-7
CDR3nt: TGTGCCAGGAGGAAGCCGGGACAGAACTACGAGCAGTACTTC
CDR3aa: CARRKPGQNYEQYF

abundance: once
v_gene: TRBV9
d_gene: .
len: 14
j_gene: TRBJ2-7
CDR3nt: TGTGCCAGCAGCGTAGGCCCTTCAAACTACGAGCAGTACTTC
CDR3aa: CASSVGPSNYEQYF

abundance: once
v_gene: TRBV28
d_gene: .
len: 15
j_gene: TRBJ1-5
CDR3nt: TGTGCCAGCAGTCCCCAAGGCGAACGTAATCAGCCCCAGCATTTT
CDR3aa: CASSPQGERNQPQHF

abundance: .
v_gene: TRBV2
d_gene: TRBD1
len: 16
j_gene: TRBJ2-7
CDR3nt: TGTGCCAGCAGTGAAGCGCTGGGACAGGGTTTTGGCGAGCAGTACTTC
CDR3aa: CASSEALGQGFGEQYF

abundance: .
v_gene: TRBV7-8
d_gene: .
len: 15
j_gene: TRBJ2-1
CDR3nt: TGTGCCAGCAGCTTAGAGGGGAAGCTATACAATGAGCAGTTCTTC
CDR3aa: CASSLEGKLYNEQFF

abundance: .
v_gene: TRBV10-3
d_gene: TRBD1
len: 14
j_gene: TRBJ2-1
CDR3nt: TGTGCCATCAGTGACGGACAGGGCTTCAATGAGCAGTTCTTC
CDR3aa: CAISDGQGFNEQFF

abundance: .
v_gene: TRBV7-9
d_gene: .
len: 15
j_gene: TRBJ2-1
CDR3nt: TGTGCCAGCAGCAACCCGAAGGAAATACCGAATGAGCAGTTCTTC
CDR3aa: CASSNPKEIPNEQFF

abundance: .
v_gene: TRBV2
d_gene: .
len: 10
j_gene: TRBJ2-3
CDR3nt: TGTGCCAGCAGTGCGTTGGCGCAGTATTTT
CDR3aa: CASSALAQYF

abundance: .
v_gene: TRBV6-1
d_gene: .
len: 15
j_gene: TRBJ1-5
CDR3nt: TGTGCCAGCAGTGGGGCCGGGCTACCTAATCAGCCCCAGCATTTT
CDR3aa: CASSGAGLPNQPQHF

abundance: .
v_gene: TRBV18
d_gene: .
len: 17
j_gene: TRBJ1-2
CDR3nt: TGTGCCAGCTCACCAGGCCGGGCGAAAGATAAAAACTATGGCTACACCTTC
CDR3aa: CASSPGRAKDKNYGYTF

abundance: .
v_gene: TRBV7-9
d_gene: TRBD2
len: 18
j_gene: TRBJ2-3
CDR3nt: TGTGCCAGCCGCCCCACATACTTGACTAGCGGTAGCACAGATACGCAGTATTTT
CDR3aa: CASRPTYLTSGSTDTQYF

abundance: .
v_gene: TRBV27
d_gene: .
len: 13
j_gene: TRBJ2-7
CDR3nt: TGTGCCAGCAGGGGGACTCCCTTCGAGGAGCAGTACTTC
CDR3aa: CASRGTPFEEQYF

abundance: .
v_gene: TRBV9
d_gene: TRBD2
len: 15
j_gene: TRBJ2-1
CDR3nt: TGTGCCAGCAGCCCGGGACTAGCTATCCACAATGAGCAGTTCTTC
CDR3aa: CASSPGLAIHNEQFF

abundance: .
v_gene: TRBV25-1
d_gene: .
len: 16
j_gene: TRBJ2-2
CDR3nt: TGTGCCAGCAGCTCCCTAGCGCTTTCGAACACCGGGGAGCTGTTTTTT
CDR3aa: CASSSLALSNTGELFF

abundance: .
v_gene: TRBV19
d_gene: .
len: 15
j_gene: TRBJ2-1
CDR3nt: TGTGCCACTATTGCCGGGCCCTACCTCGGCAATGAGCAGTTCTTC
CDR3aa: CATIAGPYLGNEQFF

abundance: .
v_gene: TRBV11-2
d_gene: TRBD1
len: 15
j_gene: TRBJ1-1
CDR3nt: TGTGCCAGCAGCTTAGGACAGGGGGCGTTTTCTGAAGCTTTCTTT
CDR3aa: CASSLGQGAFSEAFF

abundance: .
v_gene: TRBV7-2
d_gene: TRBD1
len: 14
j_gene: TRBJ2-7
CDR3nt: TGTGCCAGCAGCCTCCGACAGGGACAAAACGAGCAGTACTTC
CDR3aa: CASSLRQGQNEQYF

abundance: .
v_gene: TRBV9
d_gene: TRBD2
len: 18
j_gene: TRBJ2-5
CDR3nt: TGTGCCAGCAGCGCAGACAGACTAGCGGGAGTGATGGGAGAGACCCAGTACTTC
CDR3aa: CASSADRLAGVMGETQYF

abundance: .
v_gene: TRBV29-1
d_gene: .
len: 13
j_gene: TRBJ2-1
CDR3nt: TGCAGCGTTCCACTTGAGGCTTACAATGAGCAGTTCTTC
CDR3aa: CSVPLEAYNEQFF

abundance: .
v_gene: TRBV28
d_gene: .
len: 14
j_gene: TRBJ2-5
CDR3nt: TGTGCCAGCAGTTCCTCATTACTCCAAGAGACCCAGTACTTC
CDR3aa: CASSSSLLQETQYF

abundance: .
v_gene: TRBV28
d_gene: .
len: 14
j_gene: TRBJ2-1
CDR3nt: TGTGCCAGCAGTTTAGAGGGTAGGGGCCCACCGCAGTTCTTC
CDR3aa: CASSLEGRGPPQFF

abundance: .
v_gene: TRBV15
d_gene: .
len: 18
j_gene: TRBJ1-4
CDR3nt: TGTGCCACCAGCAGAGATCCCCCTGTGGCTGCAACTAATGAAAAACTGTTTTTT
CDR3aa: CATSRDPPVAATNEKLFF

abundance: once
v_gene: TRBV2
d_gene: TRBD1
len: 17
j_gene: TRBJ1-2
CDR3nt: TGTGCCAGCAGTGAAGCGCTAGGAGACAGGGGGCTCTTTGGCTACACCTTC
CDR3aa: CASSEALGDRGLFGYTF

abundance: .
v_gene: TRBV7-6
d_gene: .
len: 13
j_gene: TRBJ1-1
CDR3nt: TGTGCCAGCAGCTCCTTGGGGAGGGGTGAAGCTTTCTTT
CDR3aa: CASSSLGRGEAFF

abundance: .
v_gene: TRBV5-5
d_gene: TRBD1
len: 15
j_gene: TRBJ1-2
CDR3nt: TGTGCCAGCAGCGTCACAGGGGGCTCTAACTATGGCTACACCTTC
CDR3aa: CASSVTGGSNYGYTF

abundance: .
v_gene: TRBV27
d_gene: TRBD2
len: 16
j_gene: TRBJ2-1
CDR3nt: TGTGCCAGCAGCATCATCCCGGGACTAGCTATGAATGAGCAGTTCTTC
CDR3aa: CASSIIPGLAMNEQFF